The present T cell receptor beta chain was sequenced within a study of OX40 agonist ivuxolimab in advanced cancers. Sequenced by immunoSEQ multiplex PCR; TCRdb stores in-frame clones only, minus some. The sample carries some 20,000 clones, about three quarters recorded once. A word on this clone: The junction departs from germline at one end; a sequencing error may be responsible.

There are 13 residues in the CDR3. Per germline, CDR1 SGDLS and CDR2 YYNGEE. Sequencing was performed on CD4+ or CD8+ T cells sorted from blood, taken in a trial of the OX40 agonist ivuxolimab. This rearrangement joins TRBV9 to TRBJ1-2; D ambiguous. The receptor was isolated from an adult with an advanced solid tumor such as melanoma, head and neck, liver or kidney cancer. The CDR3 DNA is TGTGTCAGCAGCCAAACCCAGAACTATGGCTACACCTTC. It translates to CVSSQTQNYGYTF.